The clone carrying this TCR beta chain was seen a handful of times. Sample time point: newly diagnosed GD, antithyroid drugs for less than 3 months. There was RNA extracted from PBMCs, and the TCR library was made from it. Recruitment took place at an endocrinology department in Xi'an, China. As collected, the peripheral blood samples measured 7 to 9.5 milliliters each and went into EDTA tubes. CDR3-region Arm-PCR and iRepertoire HTBI primers produced the TCR beta libraries. One entry per CDR3 protein, called by TCRdb with MiXCR from the multiplex PCR reads. The table includes 550,000 to 650,000 distinct CDR3 sequences, around 15% detected once. The data stem from a study of regulatory T cells in long-lasting Graves disease. About the research overall: Those Graves' patients who were newly diagnosed had been on antithyroid drugs under 3 months.

The V and J ends lost 3 bases and 5 bases respectively, with 18 bases between them. Germline CDR1 reads DFQATT; CDR2 reads SNEGSKA (reference sequence). The CDR3 extends over 15 amino acids. The same data also went into a second study, on T cells in Graves' hyperthyroidism and ophthalmopathy.

The V and J genes are TRBV20-1 and TRBJ2-3, with D possibly TRBD2 on 7 matching bases. The sequenced sample was peripheral blood mononuclear cells (PBMCs), obtained at new diagnosis, from a patient treated with antithyroid drugs. The clonotype was recovered from a man in his late teens or twenties with Graves disease. In DNA form, the CDR3 reads TGCAGTGCTAGTTCCACGCGGGGGCCTGGAGATACGCAGTATTTT. It yields the protein CSASSTRGPGDTQYF.